This TCR beta chain stems from a study of CD8 T cells in Susac syndrome (dated by TCRdb to between 2018 and 2021). A note on the overall study: The study used repertoire sequencing to test whether antigen drove CD8+ T cell activation and differentiation in Susac syndrome. Paper-wide results and their limitations: The number of individuals in the TCR sequencing and HLA analysis was acknowledged as relatively small.

Worth noting for this clonotype: The specificity of this receptor is unknown. Base qualities are not recorded, but no much larger clone differs from it by a single base.

High-throughput TCR beta sequencing profiled peripheral blood CD8+ and CD4+ T cells from healthy donors, Susac syndrome patients and multiple sclerosis patients. Treatment-naive patients with stable or active relapsing-remitting disease fulfilling revised McDonald criteria were used as multiple sclerosis controls. Bulk CD8+ and CD4+ T cells were purified magnetically by negative isolation, whereas CD8+ TEMRA cells were enriched by FACS. Blood was collected in EDTA tubes and processed within 24 hours, with PBMCs isolated through density gradient centrifugation. PBMCs intended for TCR sequencing were frozen in liquid nitrogen and were later thawed in a 37 degrees C water bath. Purity of sorted or isolated CD4+, CD8+ and CD8+ TEMRA cells was at least 90%. RNA was extracted with the RNeasy kit and about 0.5 to 1 ug was reverse transcribed using random hexamers. The immunoSEQ multiplex PCR assay, covering 54 Vbeta and 13 Jbeta segments, was used to amplify TCR beta CDR3 regions. PCR amplification bias was corrected using a synthetic template baseline for primer optimization and computational correction. In the authors' own workflow: Reads were annotated to V, D and J genes per IMGT and analyzed with immunoSEQ Analyzer, keeping only productive sequences. Clonality was computed as one minus Shannon entropy normalized by log2 of the number of productive unique sequences. For each patient and control, public and private clones were evaluated within the 100 most prevalent clones. A clone was defined as Susac-specific if it was absent from the healthy and MS cohorts, from 1052 published viral clones and from other ImmuneACCESS disease sequences. The raw public reads went through TCRdb reprocessing: fastp at Q25, MiXCR clone calling, in-frame beta chains kept. Entries are consolidated by CDR3 protein sequence, retaining the most common genes and DNA. TCRdb, not the original authors, processed these V and J calls. In this sample the table shows about 180,000 distinct CDR3 sequences, approximately 94% of which occur a single time. The ten largest make up roughly 0.094% of the sample.

The source of this sequence is a human donor with multiple sclerosis. Sequenced: CD4+ T cells from PBMCs.

The DNA sequence reads TGCAGTGCTAGCCGGGACAGGGCCTACGAGCAGTACTTC. The translation is CSASRDRAYEQYF. The rearranged segments are TRBV20-1 and TRBJ2-7, with TRBD1 identical over 9 junction bases. The CDR3 has 13 amino acids, counting the end cysteine and phenylalanine. Kept here is only the CDR3 DNA, which spans 39 bases and is read in frame from base 1. From the germline V gene (reference sequence), CDR1 is DFQATT and CDR2 is SNEGSKA. V lost 3 bases and J lost 2 bases, and the count of bases not matched to a germline gene is 2.